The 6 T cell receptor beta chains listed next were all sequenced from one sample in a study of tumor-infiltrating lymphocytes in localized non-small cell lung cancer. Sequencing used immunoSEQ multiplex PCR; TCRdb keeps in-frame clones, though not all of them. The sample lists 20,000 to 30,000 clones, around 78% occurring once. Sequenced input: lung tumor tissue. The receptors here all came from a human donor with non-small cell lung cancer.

The CDR3, as DNA: TGTGCCAGCAGCTTAGTCGCTAGCGGGGCGAAATACGAGCAGTACTTC. It specifies CASSLVASGAKYEQYF. The chain employs TRBV7-8 and TRBJ2-7, with TRBD2 matching over 9 bases. V gave up 1 base and J gave up 4 bases; unmatched junction bases: 8. This CDR3 contains 16 residues. The germline CDR1 and CDR2 sequences are SGHVS and FQNEAQ.

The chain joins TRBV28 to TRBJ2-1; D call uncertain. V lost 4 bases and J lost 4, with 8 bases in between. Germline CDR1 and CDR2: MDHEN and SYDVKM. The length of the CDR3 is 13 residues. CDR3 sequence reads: CASSSGQYNEQFF. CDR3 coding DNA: TGTGCCAGCAGTTCGGGCCAATACAATGAGCAGTTCTTC.

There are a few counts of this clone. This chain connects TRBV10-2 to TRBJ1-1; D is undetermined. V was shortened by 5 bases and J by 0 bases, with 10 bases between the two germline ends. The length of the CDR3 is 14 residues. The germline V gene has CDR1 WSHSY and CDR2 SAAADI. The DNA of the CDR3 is TGCGCCAGCAGTCGGACGGCCATGAACACTGAAGCTTTCTTT. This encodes CASSRTAMNTEAFF.

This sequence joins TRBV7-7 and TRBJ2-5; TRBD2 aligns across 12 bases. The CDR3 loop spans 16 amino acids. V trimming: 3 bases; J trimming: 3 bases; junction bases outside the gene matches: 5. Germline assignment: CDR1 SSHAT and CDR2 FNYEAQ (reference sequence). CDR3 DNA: TGTGCCAGCAGCTTGTTCCGACTAGCGGGGGAAGAGACCCAGTACTTC. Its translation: CASSLFRLAGEETQYF.

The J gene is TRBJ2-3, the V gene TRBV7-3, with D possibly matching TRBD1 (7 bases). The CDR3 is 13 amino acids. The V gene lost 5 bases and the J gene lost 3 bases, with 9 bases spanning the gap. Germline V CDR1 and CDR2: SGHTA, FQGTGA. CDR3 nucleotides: TGTGCCAGCAGCCCAGGGGGGACAGATACGCAGTATTTT. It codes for CASSPGGTDTQYF. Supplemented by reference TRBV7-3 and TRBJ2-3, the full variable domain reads GAGVSQTPSNKVTEKGKYVELRCDPISGHTALYWYRQSLGQGPEFLIYFQGTGAADDSGLPNDRFFAVRPEGSVSTLKIQRTERGDSAVYLCASSPGGTDTQYFGPGTRLTVL.

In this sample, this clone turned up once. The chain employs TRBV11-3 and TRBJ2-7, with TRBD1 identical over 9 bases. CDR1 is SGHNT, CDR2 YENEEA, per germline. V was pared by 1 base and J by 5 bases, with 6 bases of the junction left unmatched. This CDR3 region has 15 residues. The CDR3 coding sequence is TGTGCCAGCAGCTTAGGGGACAGGGAGGGTAACGAGCAGTACTTC. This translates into CASSLGDREGNEQYF. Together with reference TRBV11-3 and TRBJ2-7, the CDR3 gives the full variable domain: EAGVVQSPRYKIIEKKQPVAFWCNPISGHNTLYWYLQNLGQGPELLIRYENEEAVDDSQLPKDRFSAERLKGVDSTLKIQPAELGDSAVYLCASSLGDREGNEQYFGPGTRLTVT.